What follows is one T cell receptor (beta chain) and its context. What it binds is unknown. A junction boundary mismatches the germline segment, possibly from a read error. This sample stems from a study of T-cell memory formation after mild COVID-19. TCR alpha and TCR beta cDNA libraries with sample barcodes and UMIs came from 5'RACE using constant-segment primers. MiXCR, applied by TCRdb to the 5' RACE reads, yields one record per CDR3 protein. The profile shows about 560,000 distinct CDR3 sequences, roughly 18% of them singletons. Looked up from germline, CDR1 is SSHAT and CDR2 is FNYEAQ (reference sequence). The CDR3 consists of 13 residues. Study-wide points: Mainly in CM and EM were contracting CD4+ clones; CD8+ were in EMRA. Clones that contracted from day 15 to 85 had balanced CD4/CD8; later expanders were CD4+ biased. Some SARS-CoV-2-responding clones were already detected in memory before infection.

This receptor was obtained from an adult woman who had mild COVID-19 (a few samples of this study predate the infection). Cell type and time point are not known. V usage is TRBV7-7 and J usage is TRBJ2-5; D is unresolved. The sample comprised PBMCs or a T cell subset sorted from them (not recorded which). The CDR3 sequence: CASSFSQKETQYF. The CDR3 DNA follows: TGTGCTAGCAGCTTTAGTCAGAAAGAGACCCAGTACTTC.